The clone carrying this T cell receptor (beta chain) was seen a few times. The data were taken from a study of T cells after yellow fever vaccination. Germline V CDR1 and CDR2: DFQATT, SNEGSKA (reference sequence). Deletions cut 1 base from V and 3 bases from J, with 13 bases between. CDR3 size: 14 residues. In TCRdb, the 5' RACE reads were re-called with MiXCR into one record per CDR3 protein. The sample lists under 400,000 distinct CDR3 sequences, 11% occurring once. This material consisted of PBMCs, taken on the day of the first yellow fever vaccination. The gene calls are TRBV20-1 and TRBJ2-7, with D unresolved. This sequence was found in a man between 18 and 35 years old who received the YFV17D yellow fever vaccine. DNA for the CDR3: TGCAGTGCTAGAGGGCCCCAGACAAACTACGAGCAGTACGTC. Encoded protein: CSARGPQTNYEQYV.